These 14 T cell receptor beta chains share one sample of origin, sequenced in a study of T cell repertoires in cytomegalovirus infection. Their recognized antigens are unknown. TCRdb recomputed calls from the reads with MiXCR, one row per CDR3 protein. The sample yields roughly 990,000 distinct CDR3 sequences, less than 35% seen once. The specimen comprised cultured CD8+ T cells from PBMCs, sampled from culture after CMV antigen stimulation. The receptors here all came from a human donor in good health (CMV status not recorded). Some clones in this sample may be carry-over from other donors' samples.

This chain connects TRBV6-5 to TRBJ1-4; D is unclear. Germline values: CDR1 MNHEY, CDR2 SVGAGI. The germline V and J ends were trimmed by 6 bases and 0 bases, with 8 bases remaining between them. This CDR3 spans 14 amino acids. CDR3 region: CASSKTTTNEKLFF. The CDR3 DNA reads TGTGCCAGCAGCAAAACAACAACTAATGAAAAACTGTTTTTT.

This rearrangement joins TRBV6-1 to TRBJ2-1, with unresolved D. This CDR3 is built from 17 residues. The V end was cut by 1 base, the J end by 2 bases, with 15 bases between. From germline, CDR1 is MNHNS and CDR2 SASEGT. CDR3 protein: CASSEDPPAGPYNEQFF. The CDR3, as DNA: TGTGCCAGCAGTGAAGACCCCCCGGCCGGGCCCTACAATGAGCAGTTCTTC.

This chain's CDR3 is CASSEPRQGRGQPQHF. As DNA, the CDR3 is TGTGCCAGCAGTGAACCTCGACAGGGAAGGGGGCAGCCCCAGCATTTT. The chain carries TRBV6-1 and TRBJ1-5, with 7 bases matching TRBD1. Germline trimming cut 2 bases from V and 7 bases from J; bases unmatched to any gene: 11. In germline, CDR1 is MNHNS, CDR2 SASEGT. The CDR3 is made up of 16 amino acids.

J is TRBJ1-5 and V is TRBV6-1; 9 bases are a match to TRBD1. Unmatched junction bases numbered 15, after V lost 8 bases and J lost 4 bases. Germline V gene sequence: CDR1 MNHNS, CDR2 SASEGT. The CDR3 spans 17 residues. CDR3 residues: CASYLETGTGNNQPQHF. The DNA of the CDR3 is TGTGCCAGCTATCTTGAGACCGGGACAGGGAATAATCAGCCCCAGCATTTT.

With regard to this clonotype: The junction does not match germline at one end; this may be a read error. The chain recombines TRBV7-2 with TRBJ2-1, with unresolved D. The germline V gene encodes CDR1 SGHTA and CDR2 FQGNSA. This CDR3 is 14 amino acids long. CDR3 in DNA: TGTGCCAACAGCTTGGGTCTCACCTACAATGAGCAGTTCTTC. Protein product: CANSLGLTYNEQFF.

Note on this clonotype: Possible read error: a much larger clone is one base away. The rearrangement links TRBV7-8 to TRBJ1-4; D unclear. Germline CDR1 and CDR2: SGHVS and FQNEAQ. The CDR3 is 15 residues long. In DNA, the CDR3 is TGTGCCAGCAGCTCCCGGTATTCGGCTAATGGAAAACTGTTTTTT. This gives the protein CASSSRYSANGKLFF.

This chain joins TRBV25-1 and TRBJ2-3; perhaps TRBD2 as D (5 bases). Germline V gene lookup returns CDR1 MGHDK and CDR2 SYGVNS. Trimming took 1 base from V and 11 from J, leaving 13 bases between them. The CDR3 totals 13 residues. CDR3 nucleotides: TGTGCCAGCAGTGAATCTCTCGGCCGGGGGCAGTATTTT. Translation: CASSESLGRGQYF.

This clonotype was detected only a few times. The rearrangement joins TRBV20-1 to TRBJ1-2; maybe TRBD1 (6 bases). Germline V gives CDR1 DFQATT, CDR2 SNEGSKA (reference sequence). This CDR3 is 13 amino acids long. The V and J ends lost 4 bases and 0 bases respectively, with 9 bases between them. Here the CDR3 reads CSAIGGTNYGYTF. The CDR3 DNA follows: TGCAGTGCTATAGGGGGGACTAACTATGGCTACACCTTC.

This chain uses TRBV7-6 with TRBJ1-2, with TRBD1 matching over 7 bases. After removal of 5 bases from V and 9 bases from J, the junction contained 12 bases not matched to a gene. Per the germline V gene, CDR1 is SGHVS and CDR2 is FNYEAQ. This CDR3 has 14 residues. The CDR3 DNA reads TGTGCCAGCAGCCGATACAGGGGATCGGGGAGCTACACCTTC. This encodes CASSRYRGSGSYTF. The full variable domain, its missing parts supplied by reference TRBV7-6 and TRBJ1-2, is GAGVSQSPRYKVTKRGQDVALRCDPISGHVSLYWYRQALGQGPEFLTYFNYEAQQDKSGLPNDRFSAERPEGSISTLTIQRTEQRDSAMYRCASSRYRGSGSYTFGSGTRLTVV.

This clonotype was picked up a small number of times. The rearrangement joins TRBV6-5 to TRBJ2-3, with no clear D. Germline V gene sequence: CDR1 MNHEY, CDR2 SVGAGI. This CDR3 is 13 amino acids long. The V and J ends lost 6 bases and 2 bases respectively, with 9 bases between them. The CDR3 spells CASRRSITDTQYF. The CDR3 nucleotides read TGTGCCAGCAGAAGAAGTATCACAGATACGCAGTATTTT.

This clonotype has only a few counts. The chain carries TRBV18 and TRBJ2-3, with D hard to call. V shed 0 bases and J shed 4 bases, with 5 bases lying between them. Germline lookup yields CDR1 KGHSH and CDR2 LQKENI. This CDR3 region has 13 residues. The chain's CDR3 is CASSPPVADTQYF. The CDR3 DNA reads TGTGCCAGCTCACCACCGGTGGCAGATACGCAGTATTTT.

This clonotype was detected many times. This chain uses TRBV12-3 or TRBV12-4 with TRBJ1-2; D remains ambiguous. The CDR3 is made up of 13 amino acids. The V and J ends lost 6 bases and 4 bases respectively, with 12 bases between them. The DNA for the CDR3 is TGTGCCAGCAGCGATGGTAGTATCTATGGCTACACCTTC. It translates to CASSDGSIYGYTF.

The chain carries TRBV9 and TRBJ2-3; tentatively, D is TRBD1 (5 bases). This CDR3 has 16 residues. Germline values: CDR1 SGDLS, CDR2 YYNGEE. The V and J ends lost 1 base and 1 base respectively, with 13 bases between them. In nucleotides, the CDR3 is TGTGCCAGCAGCGTACAACCAGGGATGGGCACAGATACGCAGTATTTT. It codes for CASSVQPGMGTDTQYF.

The rearrangement links TRBV5-1 to TRBJ2-1, with D possibly TRBD1 on 5 matching bases. The ends were cut back, 1 base at V and 3 bases at J, with 17 bases in the middle. Germline-derived CDR1 and CDR2 are SGHRS and YFSETQ. The CDR3 contains 17 residues. CDR3 sequence (DNA): TGCGCCAGCAGCTTGAGAAGTCAGGGCCCCTACTACAATGAGCAGTTCTTC. Protein: CASSLRSQGPYYNEQFF.